This T cell receptor beta chain was found in a study of neoadjuvant anti-PD-1 for oral cavity cancer (dated by TCRdb to about 2021). Some background on the complete study: Three to four biweekly doses of nivolumab at 3 mg/kg were mostly administered to patients before curative-intent surgical resection. The parent correlative cohort included 11 to 13 patients, with an approximately 30% response rate. A fourth nivolumab dose was given around day 43 to patients without progression, and definitive surgical resection was performed in those patients on days 50-56. Under RECIST 1.1, a patient counted as a responder if showing complete response, partial response or stable disease, and as a non-responder if showing progression.

Including cysteine and phenylalanine, the CDR3 has 16 amino acids. The sequence is cut down to CDR3 DNA, 48 bases in frame from base 1. The CDR1 and CDR2 encoded by the germline V gene are SGHVS and FQNEAQ. V loses 1 base, J loses 0 bases, and the germline ends lie 10 bases apart. Survey sequencing of tumors used two replicates per sample, and the tumor libraries mostly started from 4.5 to 5.5 ug of input genomic DNA. Following the manufacturer's instructions, the team built TCRbeta libraries using the immunoSEQ hsTCRbeta kit. An Illumina NovaSeq 6000 S4 flow cell was used to sequence the final libraries, which had first been combined to 3 nM. As for the authors' bioinformatics: The immunoSEQ Analyzer handled quality control and preprocessing of the raw data. The analysis was limited to productive rearrangements, and each clonotype was defined by a unique CDR3 amino acid sequence. Using the R package tcR, the researchers computed the Gini-Simpson index as their estimate of repertoire clonality. Gini indices were compared with Student's t test, and associations with tumor size change were assessed by Pearson correlation. TCRdb stores this immuneACCESS table with in-frame sequences only. Part of the clones is absent; in the studies checked, under half of the shortfall reflects unresolved V genes, and no reason is known for the rest. That table supplies the V and J calls and clone size; D and trimming were determined from the DNA. The sample has around 37,000 clones on record, roughly 35% of them singletons. The top ten clones comprise around 16% of the sample.

This clone occurred a few times. The antigen it binds to is not known. Per-nucleotide qualities are absent, and no much larger clonotype sits a single base away. Reading the label with the study, this specimen's time point is: after neoadjuvant nivolumab, at surgical resection. None of the patients had received prior systemic or radiation treatment, and all were newly diagnosed with stage II-IVA oral cavity squamous cell carcinoma. The cohort was made up of patients with locally advanced, HPV-negative oral cavity squamous cell carcinoma. The samples were obtained from a longitudinal correlative study of a single-arm phase II trial testing neoadjuvant nivolumab in oral cavity squamous cell carcinoma. Subject-matched pre- and post-treatment PBMCs and tumors from three responders and three non-responders underwent genomic DNA-based TCRbeta sequencing. Genomic DNA was isolated from tumor tissue using the Maxwell RSC DNA from Tissue kit.

The full study reports these points: Higher pretreatment blood TCRbeta clonality and lower post-treatment tumor TCRbeta clonality were correlated with higher pretreatment blood Treg/Th17 ratios. Greater tumor shrinkage was correlated with larger post-treatment sizes of preexisting intratumoral clones, suggesting that expansion of preexisting clones contributed to response. TCR analyses included only a few patients per response group, and the authors called for larger cohorts for validation.

Here the chain combines TRBV7-8 and TRBJ1-3, with the identity of the D gene unclear. The TCR comes from a person aged 35 to 85 with oral cavity squamous cell carcinoma. Sequencing used tumor tissue, obtained after nivolumab (anti-PD-1) treatment. The sequenced DNA: TGTGCCAGCAGCTTAGAGGCCGGAAACTCTGGAAACACCATATATTTT. The resulting protein is CASSLEAGNSGNTIYF.